Below are 17 T cell receptor beta chains sequenced from a single sample in a study of T cell responses to AZD1222 COVID-19 vaccine. Clones were read by immunoSEQ multiplex PCR, and TCRdb kept only the in-frame ones, dropping some. The sample comprises roughly 120,000 clones, roughly 88% of which are singletons, and roughly 6.7% rests with the top ten. Sequencing used peripheral blood, obtained 28 days after the second AZD1222 dose. These receptors were taken from an adult who received the AZD1222 COVID-19 vaccine.

The chain couples TRBV6-5 to TRBJ2-7; TRBD2 matches at 7 bases. This CDR3 has 13 residues. V was pared by 6 bases and J by 1 base, with 3 bases of the junction left unmatched. Germline V gene lookup returns CDR1 MNHEY and CDR2 SVGAGI. CDR3 amino acids: CASRREGSYEQYF. CDR3 bases: TGTGCCAGCAGGAGGGAGGGGTCCTACGAGCAGTACTTC.

The rearrangement uses TRBV6-2 or TRBV6-3 and TRBJ1-1; TRBD1 might be the D (5 bases). Per germline, CDR1 MNHEY and CDR2 SVGEGT. The CDR3 totals 12 residues. Deletions cut 6 bases from V and 8 bases from J, with 13 bases between. As DNA, the CDR3 is TGTGCCAGCAGCAAAACAGGTACCGAAGCTTTCTTT. Protein sequence: CASSKTGTEAFF.

The chain links TRBV19 to TRBJ2-7, with 10 bases matching TRBD1. V shed 4 bases and J 2 bases; nucleotides not matched to a gene: 5. Germline loops: CDR1 LNHDA, CDR2 SQIVND (reference sequence). The CDR3 runs 15 residues. The CDR3 is CASSKPGQGTYEQYF. In DNA, the CDR3 is TGTGCCAGTAGTAAACCGGGACAGGGGACCTACGAGCAGTACTTC.

The rearrangement links TRBV14 to TRBJ1-2, with 8 bases aligning to TRBD1. CDR3 length equals 11 residues. Germline loops: CDR1 SGHDN, CDR2 FVKESK. J lost 8 bases, V lost 5 bases, and 1 base had no gene match. The CDR3 DNA is TGTGCCAGCAGCGGACAGGGCGGCTACACCTTC. It encodes CASSGQGGYTF.

The rearrangement joins TRBV7-8 to TRBJ1-2; TRBD1 agrees at 9 bases. This CDR3 is 16 amino acids long. Germline loops: CDR1 SGHVS, CDR2 FQNEAQ. V was pared by 1 base and J by 5 bases, with 8 bases of the junction left unmatched. CDR3 in DNA: TGTGCCAGCAGCTTAGGGGGGACAGGGTTAGAGTATGGCTACACCTTC. It is translated as CASSLGGTGLEYGYTF.

V gene TRBV10-3 combines with J gene TRBJ1-2; D possibly corresponds to TRBD1 (6 bases). Per the germline V gene, CDR1 is ENHRY and CDR2 is SYGVKD. CDR3 size: 13 residues. Deletions cut 5 bases from V and 4 bases from J, with 11 bases between. In nucleotides, the CDR3 is TGTGCCATCAGTTCAGGGGACACCTATGGCTACACCTTC. It translates to CAISSGDTYGYTF.

The chain employs TRBV19 and TRBJ2-1; D remains ambiguous. The CDR3 has 11 amino acids. V lost 6 bases to trimming and J lost 4 bases, with 4 bases between them. Germline V gene sequence: CDR1 LNHDA, CDR2 SQIVND (reference sequence). CDR3 bases: TGTGCCAGTAGAGGTTACAATGAGCAGTTCTTC. Translating it yields CASRGYNEQFF.

This clone was counted a single time. The chain is built from TRBV3-1 (or the pseudogene TRBV3-2) and TRBJ2-7; D call uncertain. The CDR3 is 17 residues long. Germline CDR1 and CDR2: LGHDT and YNNKEL (reference sequence). Trimming stripped 0 bases from V and 3 bases from J, with 18 bases between. This chain's CDR3 is CASSQDPSTSGGYEQYF. CDR3 sequence (DNA): TGTGCCAGCAGCCAAGATCCCTCGACAAGTGGTGGCTACGAGCAGTACTTC.

This clone was found a few times. The gene calls are TRBV16 and TRBJ1-4; D is perhaps TRBD1 (6 bases). CDR1 and CDR2 (germline): KGHSY, FQNENV. This CDR3 contains 14 residues. V was cut by 4 bases and J by 6 bases, with 12 bases left in between. The CDR3 region has the DNA TGTGCCAGCAGCCCCCGGAGGGGGGATGAAAAACTGTTTTTT. This encodes CASSPRRGDEKLFF. Using reference TRBV16 and TRBJ1-4 for the parts outside the CDR3, the full variable domain is GEEVAQTPKHLVRGEGQKAKLYCAPIKGHSYVFWYQQVLKNEFKFLISFQNENVFDETGMPKERFSAKCLPNSPCSLEIQATKLEDSAVYFCASSPRRGDEKLFFGSGTQLSVL.

V and J are TRBV3-1 (or the pseudogene TRBV3-2) and TRBJ1-5; no clear D gene. Trimming left V 2 bases short and J 2 bases short, with 10 bases between. Germline V gives CDR1 LGHDT, CDR2 YNNKEL (reference sequence). CDR3 size: 15 residues. The CDR3 region is CASSQSVYGNQPQHF. Written as DNA, the CDR3 is TGTGCCAGCAGCCAATCAGTATACGGCAATCAGCCCCAGCATTTT.

The V call is TRBV5-6, the J call TRBJ1-1; 9 bases map to TRBD1. Germline V gives CDR1 SGHDT, CDR2 YYEEEE. The CDR3 spans 13 residues. V lost 4 bases, J lost 8 bases, and 6 bases stayed unmatched. The CDR3 DNA follows: TGTGCCAGCAGCCAAGGGACAGGGTCAGAAGCTTTCTTT. Translating gives CASSQGTGSEAFF.

This chain links TRBV7-9 with TRBJ2-1; D is perhaps TRBD1 (5 bases). Germline CDR1 SEHNR, CDR2 FQNEAQ (reference sequence). This CDR3 has 13 amino acids. V was pared by 5 bases and J by 9 bases, with 14 bases between. CDR3 DNA: TGTGCCAGCAGCACTTTCAGGGATACTGAGCAGTTCTTC. It is translated as CASSTFRDTEQFF.

The V call is TRBV7-9, the J call TRBJ2-3; maybe TRBD2 (7 bases). This CDR3 contains 16 residues. The germline V gene encodes CDR1 SEHNR and CDR2 FQNEAQ (reference sequence). Trimming stripped 4 bases from V and 3 bases from J, with 17 bases between. DNA of the CDR3: TGTGCCAGCAGCTCGTCCCGGGGGGCGGGAACAGATACGCAGTATTTT. Its translation is CASSSSRGAGTDTQYF.

V is TRBV7-6 and J is TRBJ1-1; D is unclear. Trimming removed 5 bases from V and 0 bases from J, with 10 bases in between. This CDR3 is built from 14 residues. Germline V gene data show CDR1 as SGHVS and CDR2 as FNYEAQ. CDR3 sequence reads: CASSPFDMNTEAFF. The CDR3 DNA reads as TGTGCCAGCAGCCCTTTTGACATGAACACTGAAGCTTTCTTT.

The chain employs TRBV28 and TRBJ1-1, with D tentatively TRBD1 (5 bases). V dropped 7 bases and J dropped 1 base, with 16 bases sitting between them. This CDR3 has 15 amino acids. Germline-derived CDR1 and CDR2 are MDHEN and SYDVKM. DNA of the CDR3: TGTGCCAGCATTACGCCCCGTGGGGGGAACACTGAAGCTTTCTTT. Protein sequence: CASITPRGGNTEAFF.

The gene calls are TRBV19 and TRBJ1-6; D possibly corresponds to TRBD1 (6 bases). V was shortened by 3 bases and J by 10 bases, with 19 bases between the two germline ends. CDR3 size: 16 residues. Germline CDR1 LNHDA, CDR2 SQIVND (reference sequence). CDR3 sequence (DNA): TGTGCCAGTAGTATGTATCAGGGGCCGGGGAACTCACCCCTCCACTTT. Translating it yields CASSMYQGPGNSPLHF. The full variable domain, in which reference TRBV19 and TRBJ1-6 provide the parts outside the CDR3, is DGGITQSPKYLFRKEGQNVTLSCEQNLNHDAMYWYRQDPGQGLRLIYYSQIVNDFQKGDIAEGYSVSREKKESFPLTVTSAQKNPTAFYLCASSMYQGPGNSPLHFGNGTRLTVT.

The chain links TRBV14 to TRBJ2-4, with D possibly TRBD1 on 5 matching bases. Per germline, CDR1 SGHDN and CDR2 FVKESK. The CDR3 is 13 residues long. V shed 0 bases and J shed 11 bases, with 11 bases lying between them. The CDR3 region is CASSQDVWGFQYF. For the CDR3, the DNA is TGTGCCAGCAGCCAAGACGTTTGGGGCTTTCAGTACTTC.